A single sample gave rise to the 23 T cell receptor beta chains below, sequenced in a study of blood T cell repertoires in COVID-19. This table comes from immunoSEQ multiplex PCR, and its TCRdb copy is limited to in-frame clones, with some not included. The data show about 250,000 clones, about four fifths seen once. Input material: PBMCs or T cells enriched from blood (not recorded which). The receptors shown here come from a man between 45 and 60 years old who had recovered from COVID-19.

This rearrangement joins TRBV6-5 to TRBJ1-4; D gene unclear. V was pared by 4 bases and J by 8 bases, with 8 bases between. This CDR3 comprises 12 residues. The germline V gene has CDR1 MNHEY and CDR2 SVGAGI. As DNA, the CDR3 is TGTGCCAGCAGTTTTAGCGGGGAAAAACTGTTTTTT. Translated: CASSFSGEKLFF.

The J gene is TRBJ2-7, the V gene TRBV2; 9 positions match TRBD2. The germline V gene has CDR1 SNHLY and CDR2 FYNNEI. The CDR3 spans 14 residues. The V and J ends lost 11 bases and 2 bases, in that order; junction bases with no gene match: 10. The DNA for the CDR3 is TGTGCCGGATCCCCGACTAGCGGACCCTACGAGCAGTACTTC. Translating gives CAGSPTSGPYEQYF.

CDR3 in amino acids: CATSRQIGQGGPRETQYF. DNA for the CDR3: TGTGCCACCAGCAGACAAATTGGACAGGGAGGGCCCCGGGAGACCCAGTACTTC. The gene calls are TRBV15 and TRBJ2-5; weak D call: TRBD1 (8 bases). The CDR3 sequence is 18 residues long. Per germline, CDR1 LNHNV and CDR2 YYDKDF (reference sequence). Trimming removed 2 bases at V and 5 bases at J, with 24 bases between.

This clone was picked up one time. The gene calls are TRBV6-5 and TRBJ1-4; D might be TRBD1 (6 bases). Germline V CDR1 and CDR2: MNHEY, SVGAGI. The CDR3 is 13 amino acids. Trimming left V 5 bases short and J 7 bases short, with 11 bases between. CDR3 sequence reads: CASSTGTAEKLFF. The CDR3 bases are TGTGCCAGCAGTACAGGGACGGCTGAAAAACTGTTTTTT.

This clone was counted a few times. The chain employs TRBV19 and TRBJ1-1; maybe TRBD1 (5 bases). The CDR3 length is 10 residues. Germline V gene lookup returns CDR1 LNHDA and CDR2 SQIVND (reference sequence). The V and J ends lost 11 bases and 3 bases respectively, with 7 bases between them. CDR3 nucleotides: TGTGCCGCGGGGCACACTGAAGCTTTCTTT. Protein sequence: CAAGHTEAFF.

This chain joins TRBV29-1 and TRBJ2-1, with a tentative D call TRBD1 (5 bases). V lost 7 bases and J lost 3, with 13 bases in between. CDR1 and CDR2 from the germline V gene are SQVTM and ANQGSEA. This CDR3 region has 13 residues. The CDR3 protein is CSAQGDNYNEQFF. The CDR3 bases are TGCAGCGCGCAAGGGGATAACTACAATGAGCAGTTCTTC.

This chain uses TRBV28 with TRBJ2-7; possibly TRBD2 for D (5 bases). This CDR3 has 11 residues. V was shortened by 6 bases and J by 6 bases, with 9 bases between the two germline ends. Germline V gene lookup returns CDR1 MDHEN and CDR2 SYDVKM. The CDR3 is CASSLTSEQYF. The CDR3, as DNA: TGTGCCAGCAGCCTTACTAGCGAGCAGTACTTC.

There are a few counts of this clone. The rearrangement uses TRBV7-8 and TRBJ2-3; 8 nucleotides align to TRBD1. Germline assignment: CDR1 SGHVS and CDR2 FQNEAQ. Trimming removed 1 base from V and 8 bases from J; junction bases left unmatched: 11. This CDR3 comprises 16 residues. The CDR3 sequence is CASSLESGQASSTQYF. The CDR3 bases are TGTGCCAGCAGCTTAGAGTCGGGACAGGCATCAAGTACGCAGTATTTT. Based on the CDR3 plus reference TRBV7-8 and TRBJ2-3, the full variable domain is GAGVSQSPRYKVAKRGQDVALRCDPISGHVSLFWYQQALGQGPEFLTYFQNEAQLDKSGLPSDRFFAERPEGSVSTLKIQRTQQEDSAVYLCASSLESGQASSTQYFGPGTRLTVL.

The chain is built from TRBV7-6 and TRBJ2-1; 9 bases map to TRBD2. The CDR3 runs to 14 residues. V lost 6 bases and J lost 3; bases outside the gene matches: 3. Looked up from germline, CDR1 is SGHVS and CDR2 is FNYEAQ. In DNA form, the CDR3 reads TGTGCCAGCAGTTTTAGCGGGGGCTACAATGAGCAGTTCTTC. Translated, it gives CASSFSGGYNEQFF.

The chain couples TRBV6-1 to TRBJ2-6; 10 bases align to TRBD1. The CDR3 loop spans 18 amino acids. Germline CDR1 reads MNHNS; CDR2 reads SASEGT. Trimming took 4 bases from V and 0 from J; bases not matched to a gene: 6. The CDR3 reads CASSGQGASYSGANVLTF. CDR3 DNA: TGTGCCAGCAGTGGACAGGGGGCCTCTTACTCTGGGGCCAACGTCCTGACTTTC.

This chain links TRBV5-1 with TRBJ2-5; D is possibly TRBD1 (5 bases). The ends were cut back, 3 bases at V and 3 bases at J, with 12 bases in the middle. The germline gives CDR1 SGHRS, CDR2 YFSETQ. There are 14 residues in the CDR3. The CDR3: CASSSRTREETQYF. CDR3 sequence (DNA): TGCGCCAGCAGCTCACGGACCAGGGAAGAGACCCAGTACTTC.

This clone was seen a few times. This chain uses TRBV6-5 with TRBJ2-7, with TRBD1 identical over 9 bases. With 0 bases clipped from V and 3 bases from J, the junction kept 6 bases outside the gene matches. CDR1 and CDR2 from the germline V gene are MNHEY and SVGAGI. The length of the CDR3 is 16 residues. CDR3 sequence: CASSYSGTGSFYEQYF. The CDR3 nucleotides are TGTGCCAGCAGTTACTCCGGGACAGGGAGTTTCTACGAGCAGTACTTC.

This chain joins TRBV27 and TRBJ2-5; 12 bases fit TRBD2. Looked up from germline, CDR1 is MNHEY and CDR2 is SMNVEV (reference sequence). The CDR3 is 16 residues long. V shed 5 bases, J shed 2 bases, and the junction held 6 bases outside the gene matches. In nucleotides, the CDR3 is TGTGCCAGCAGTCTCACTAGCGGGGGGATTCAAGAGACCCAGTACTTC. It translates to CASSLTSGGIQETQYF.

V is TRBV6-2 or TRBV6-3 and J is TRBJ2-7; 11 nucleotides align to TRBD1. CDR3 length equals 16 residues. Trimming removed 4 bases from V and 3 bases from J; junction bases left unmatched: 8. In germline, CDR1 is MNHEY, CDR2 SVGEGT. CDR3 in amino acids: CASSSAPGTGGYEQYF. The CDR3 nucleotides read TGTGCCAGCAGTTCCGCTCCCGGGACAGGGGGCTACGAGCAGTACTTC.

The V and J genes are TRBV19 and TRBJ2-5; tentatively, D is TRBD1 (6 bases). This CDR3 comprises 14 residues. Germline CDR1 LNHDA, CDR2 SQIVND (reference sequence). Trimming cost V 1 base and J 5 bases, with 11 bases left between them. The chain's CDR3 is CASSIAGAWETQYF. The DNA of the CDR3 is TGTGCCAGTAGTATAGCAGGGGCGTGGGAGACCCAGTACTTC.

The chain joins TRBV5-6 to TRBJ2-2, with 10 bases that match TRBD2. Germline lookup yields CDR1 SGHDT and CDR2 YYEEEE. This CDR3 is built from 18 residues. The J segment lost 5 bases and the V segment lost 0 bases, leaving 10 bases of the junction unmatched. CDR3 region: CASSLALASGSYTGELFF. The CDR3 DNA follows: TGTGCCAGCAGCTTGGCCCTGGCTAGCGGGAGCTATACCGGGGAGCTGTTTTTT.

The gene calls are TRBV9 and TRBJ1-6; 9 bases fit TRBD1. The CDR3 is 18 residues long. Germline loops: CDR1 SGDLS, CDR2 YYNGEE. The junction had 11 bases not matched to a gene; V was cut back by 5 bases and J by 2 bases. The CDR3, as DNA: TGTGCCAGCAGTGATGCAACAGGGGGCGCTACCTATAATTCACCCCTCCACTTT. As protein: CASSDATGGATYNSPLHF.

This chain connects TRBV27 to TRBJ2-7; D is ambiguous. Germline-derived CDR1 and CDR2 are MNHEY and SMNVEV (reference sequence). The CDR3 has 14 amino acids. V lost 0 bases and J 3 bases, leaving 9 bases between the germline ends. The CDR3 nucleotides read TGTGCCAGCAGTTTATCGTATATGAGCTACGAGCAGTACTTC. It is translated as CASSLSYMSYEQYF.

The rearrangement joins TRBV18 to TRBJ1-2; 10 nucleotides agree with TRBD1. CDR3 length equals 15 residues. Germline values: CDR1 KGHSH, CDR2 LQKENI. Trimming took 2 bases from V and 2 from J; bases not matched to a gene: 2. CDR3 in amino acids: CASSPDRGPNYGYTF. The DNA for the CDR3 is TGTGCCAGCTCACCAGACAGGGGGCCAAACTATGGCTACACCTTC.

The V gene is TRBV11-2, the J gene TRBJ2-7; TRBD1 agrees at 9 bases. CDR3 length: 16 residues. Germline values: CDR1 SGHAT, CDR2 FQNNGV. Germline trimming cut 5 bases from V and 1 base from J; bases unmatched to any gene: 9. The CDR3 here is CASSPHGTGSSYEQYF. CDR3 DNA sequence: TGTGCCAGCAGCCCCCATGGGACAGGGTCTTCCTACGAGCAGTACTTC.

Of note for this clone: An end of the junction does not agree with germline; a read error may underlie this. J is TRBJ1-1 and V is TRBV6-5, with D tentatively TRBD1 (6 bases). Per germline, CDR1 MNHEY and CDR2 SVGAGI. This CDR3 comprises 15 residues. The CDR3 bases are TGTGACAGCAGTTCCCCGACAGGAATGAACACTGAAGCTTTCTTT. Encoded protein: CDSSSPTGMNTEAFF.

This clone was detected a few times. J is TRBJ2-1 and V is TRBV9; D call uncertain. The V and J ends lost 0 bases and 6 bases respectively, with 16 bases between them. The CDR3 extends over 16 amino acids. CDR1 SGDLS and CDR2 YYNGEE come from the germline V gene. The CDR3 DNA follows: TGTGCCAGCAGCGTAGGCGGTTCCCTGAGAGGCAATGAGCAGTTCTTC. It translates to CASSVGGSLRGNEQFF.

J is TRBJ1-1 and V is TRBV25-1; 7 bases are shared with TRBD1. CDR3 length: 17 amino acids. V gave up 1 base and J gave up 2 bases; unmatched junction bases: 10. Germline V lookup: CDR1 MGHDK, CDR2 SYGVNS. The CDR3 here is CASSELGAGGKNTEAFF. The CDR3 nucleotides read TGTGCCAGCAGTGAATTAGGGGCAGGGGGAAAAAACACTGAAGCTTTCTTT.